The clone carrying this TCR beta chain was seen a handful of times. Its target is not known. These data originate in a study of blood T cells in healthy people across ages. General observations from the study: TCR beta diversity was tightly associated with the proportion of naive T cells.

A sample-barcoded 5' primer and a J-beta primer mix were used in a second PCR of roughly 7 to 11 cycles. MiXCR, run by TCRdb on the 5' RACE reads, gives a single entry per CDR3 protein. The sample consists of approximately 780,000 distinct CDR3 sequences, 20% to 30% of them appearing once. V gave up 2 bases and J gave up 5 bases, with 19 bases separating them. From germline, CDR1 is SGHRS and CDR2 YFSETQ. The length of the CDR3 is 16 residues. In addition, the sample was reused for a study of T cells of mothers and their children.

Sequencing was performed on blood. This sequence originates from a boy aged 5 to 17 in good health. The V gene is TRBV5-1, the J gene TRBJ2-5, with D unresolved. The CDR3 DNA sequence: TGCGCCAGCAGCTTTAATATTCGAAGATCCGGCGAGACCCAGTACTTC. Translating it yields CASSFNIRRSGETQYF. The variable domain in full, completed from reference TRBV5-1 and TRBJ2-5, reads KAGVTQTPRYLIKTRGQQVTLSCSPISGHRSVSWYQQTPGQGLQFLFEYFSETQRNKGNFPGRFSGRQFSNSRSEMNVSTLELGDSALYLCASSFNIRRSGETQYFGPGTRLLVL.